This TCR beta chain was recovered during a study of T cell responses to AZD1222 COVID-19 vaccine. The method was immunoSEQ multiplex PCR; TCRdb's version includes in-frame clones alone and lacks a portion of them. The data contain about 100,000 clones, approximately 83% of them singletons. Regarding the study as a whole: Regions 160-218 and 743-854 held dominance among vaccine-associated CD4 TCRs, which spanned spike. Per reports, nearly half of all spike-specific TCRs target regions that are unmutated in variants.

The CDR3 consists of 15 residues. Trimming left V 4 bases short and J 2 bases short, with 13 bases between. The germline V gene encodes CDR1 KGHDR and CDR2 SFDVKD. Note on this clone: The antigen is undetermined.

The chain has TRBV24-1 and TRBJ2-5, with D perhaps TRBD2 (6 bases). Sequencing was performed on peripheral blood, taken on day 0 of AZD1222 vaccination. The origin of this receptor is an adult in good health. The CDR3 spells CATSDSKRAQETQYF. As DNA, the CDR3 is TGTGCCACCAGTGACTCGAAGCGGGCTCAAGAGACCCAGTACTTC.